Sequencing of this T cell receptor (beta chain) was carried out in a study of shared T cell receptors in the human thymus. From germline, CDR1 is SEHNR and CDR2 FQNEAQ (reference sequence). Trimming shortened V by 0 bases and J by 2 bases, and 8 bases separated the two germline ends. This CDR3 is built from 15 residues. Here immunoSEQ multiplex PCR was the method, and the copy in TCRdb shows in-frame clones only, minus some. Here the sample spans under 450,000 clones, approximately 95% being singletons. This sequence originates from a human donor. This rearrangement joins TRBV7-9 to TRBJ1-5, with D possibly matching TRBD1 (5 bases). The sequenced sample was thymocytes. The CDR3 loop is CASSLAQQGNQPQHF. The CDR3 bases are TGTGCCAGCAGCTTAGCGCAACAGGGCAATCAGCCCCAGCATTTT.